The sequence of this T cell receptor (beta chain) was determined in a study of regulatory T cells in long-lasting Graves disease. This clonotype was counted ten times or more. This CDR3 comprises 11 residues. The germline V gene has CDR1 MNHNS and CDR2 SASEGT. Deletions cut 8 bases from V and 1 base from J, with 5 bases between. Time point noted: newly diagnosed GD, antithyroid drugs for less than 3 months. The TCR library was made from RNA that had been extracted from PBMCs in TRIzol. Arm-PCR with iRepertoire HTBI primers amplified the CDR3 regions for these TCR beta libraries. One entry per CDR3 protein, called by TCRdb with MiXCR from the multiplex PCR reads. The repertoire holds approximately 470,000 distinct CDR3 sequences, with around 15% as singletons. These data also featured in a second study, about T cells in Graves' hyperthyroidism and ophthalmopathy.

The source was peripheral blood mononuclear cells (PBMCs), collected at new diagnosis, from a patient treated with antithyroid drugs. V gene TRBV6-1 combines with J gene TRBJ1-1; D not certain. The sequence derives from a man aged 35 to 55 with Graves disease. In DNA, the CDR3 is TGTGCCAGCGATCGGAACACTGAAGCTTTCTTT. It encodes CASDRNTEAFF.